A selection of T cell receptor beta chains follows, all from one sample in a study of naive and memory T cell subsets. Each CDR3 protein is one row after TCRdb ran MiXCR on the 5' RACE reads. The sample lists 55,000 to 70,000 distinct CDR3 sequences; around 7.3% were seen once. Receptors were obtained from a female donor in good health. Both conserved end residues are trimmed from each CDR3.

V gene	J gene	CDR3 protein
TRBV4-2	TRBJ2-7	ASSSVGTSGGGQY
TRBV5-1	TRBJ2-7	ASSSTNTGLEQY
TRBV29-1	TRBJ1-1	SVGSGVGDTEAF
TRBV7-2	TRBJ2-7	ASSPGGTSFYEQY
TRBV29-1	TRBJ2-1	SSSSYNEQF
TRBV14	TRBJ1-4	ASSKEDWEKLF
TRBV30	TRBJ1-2	AWGSRDRVGTRGYT
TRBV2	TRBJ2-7	ASTGDSHEQY
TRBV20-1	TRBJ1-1	SARTAGSRTAF
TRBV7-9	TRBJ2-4	ASSLEVRLAKNIQY
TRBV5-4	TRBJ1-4	ASSLQGSNEKLF
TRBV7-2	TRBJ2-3	ASSWRLAGGPNTQY
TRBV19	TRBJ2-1	ATRRYNEQF
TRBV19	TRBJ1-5	ASSIDRGNQPQH
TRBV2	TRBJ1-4	ASSDRDEKLF
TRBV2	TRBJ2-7	ASREGQRAYEQY